What follows are 21 T cell receptor beta chains derived from one specimen sequenced in a study of metastatic and nonmetastatic thyroid tumors. Not a single patient had been given any form of treatment at any point before undergoing thyroid surgery. TCRdb redid the clone calls on the PCR reads using MiXCR. This sample carries about 43,000 clones, around 2.9% of them seen once, and the ten largest clones take roughly a tenth. The sequencing sample was made of blood. The receptors here all came from a female donor with papillary thyroid cancer or a benign thyroid nodule (not recorded which). Some clones in this sample may be carry-over from other donors' samples.

This clone was recorded a few times. The V call is TRBV6-2 or TRBV6-3, the J call TRBJ2-7; D gene unclear. Looked up from germline, CDR1 is MNHEY and CDR2 is SVGEGT. V dropped 0 bases and J dropped 0 bases, with 6 bases sitting between them. This CDR3 region has 14 residues. The DNA for the CDR3 is TGTGCCAGCAGTTACTCGATCCCCTCCTACGAGCAGTACTTC. Protein: CASSYSIPSYEQYF.

This clone has a count of ten or more. This could be a read error, since a much larger clone is one nucleotide away. The chain links TRBV7-8 to TRBJ2-2, with D tentatively TRBD2 (7 bases). The CDR3 runs to 16 residues. Germline-derived CDR1 and CDR2 are SGHVS and FQNEAQ. CDR3 residues: CASSIWRGQGTGELLF. CDR3 bases: TGTGCCAGCAGCATTTGGCGGGGGCAGGGCACCGGGGAGCTGCTTTTT.

This clone was detected many times. This chain connects TRBV20-1 to TRBJ2-5; 14 bases are shared with TRBD2. V trimming: 0 bases; J trimming: 7 bases; junction bases outside the gene matches: 13. The CDR3 covers 18 residues. The V gene's germline CDR1 is DFQATT and CDR2 SNEGSKA (reference sequence). CDR3 amino acids: CSAREEGLAGVLAGTQYF. The CDR3 coding sequence is TGCAGTGCTAGAGAAGAGGGACTAGCGGGAGTTTTGGCAGGGACCCAGTACTTC.

By share, this clone ranks as medium-sized. The chain couples TRBV2 to TRBJ1-6; a weak D match, TRBD1 (6 bases). The CDR3 contains 16 residues. The germline CDR1 and CDR2 sequences are SNHLY and FYNNEI. V was cut by 10 bases and J by 5 bases, with 21 bases left in between. CDR3 loop: CATEGWDPGDNSPLHF. CDR3 bases: TGTGCCACCGAAGGGTGGGACCCAGGGGATAATTCACCCCTCCACTTT.

This clone occurred a few times. This rearrangement joins TRBV19 to TRBJ1-5; perhaps TRBD1 as D (6 bases). Germline V CDR1 and CDR2: LNHDA, SQIVND (reference sequence). The CDR3 extends over 17 amino acids. The germline V and J ends were trimmed by 3 bases and 2 bases, with 17 bases remaining between them. The CDR3 is CASSISLGTTGNQPQHF. The CDR3 nucleotides are TGTGCCAGTAGTATTAGTCTTGGGACAACGGGCAATCAGCCCCAGCATTTT.

This clone was recorded at least ten times. The gene calls are TRBV3-1 and TRBJ2-3; 10 bases line up with TRBD2. The germline gives CDR1 LGHDT, CDR2 YNNKEL (reference sequence). With 5 bases clipped from V and 7 bases from J, the junction kept 6 bases outside the gene matches. The CDR3 loop spans 14 amino acids. CDR3 sequence (DNA): TGTGCCAGCAGCGGAGCGGGAGGGGGAAATACGCAGTATTTT. The encoded protein is CASSGAGGGNTQYF.

Remarks on this clone: Given a much more abundant clone one base away, this may be a read error. The rearrangement uses TRBV6-1 and TRBJ1-3; no clear D. The CDR3 is 15 residues long. Per germline, CDR1 MNHNS and CDR2 SASEGT. CDR3 in DNA: TGTGCCAGCATGGTTTCGGTAGACTCTGGAAGCACCATATATTTT. Protein sequence: CASMVSVDSGSTIYF.

This clone was seen more than once but under ten times. The chain carries TRBV20-1 and TRBJ1-2; 7 bases agree with TRBD1. Germline-derived CDR1 and CDR2 are DFQATT and SNEGSKA (reference sequence). This CDR3 region has 13 residues. V trimming: 4 bases; J trimming: 6 bases; junction bases outside the gene matches: 8. This CDR3 is CSATQTGTDGYTF. In nucleotides, the CDR3 is TGCAGTGCTACCCAGACAGGGACGGATGGCTACACCTTC.

This clone was observed at least ten times. The CDR3 DNA is TGCGCCAGCAGCTTGTTGAACACTGAAGCTTTCTTT. This sequence encodes CASSLLNTEAFF. The chain joins TRBV5-1 to TRBJ1-1; the D is unclear. The CDR3 is 12 amino acids. Between the trimmed V and J ends, which lost 1 base and 0 bases, there was a span of 1 base. CDR1 is SGHRS, CDR2 YFSETQ, per germline.

This clone was seen a few times. V is TRBV20-1 and J is TRBJ1-2, with TRBD1 matching over 7 bases. The trim removed 3 bases at V and 4 bases at J, leaving 8 bases unmatched. Germline V gives CDR1 DFQATT, CDR2 SNEGSKA (reference sequence). This CDR3 has 14 residues. The CDR3 region has the DNA TGCAGTGCTAGGGGGACAGATGTTTTCTATGGCTACACCTTC. Translating it yields CSARGTDVFYGYTF.

This clone was observed at least ten times. A much larger clone lies one base from this, so it may be a read error. Other nucleotide sequences in the sample specify the same CDR3. This rearrangement joins TRBV30 to TRBJ2-2; no firm D call. Germline V lookup: CDR1 GTSNPN, CDR2 SVGIG (reference sequence). CDR3 size: 13 residues. The CDR3 loop reads CAWSVRADGELFF. CDR3 in DNA: TGCGCCTGGAGTGTACGGGCGGACGGGGAGCTGTTTTTT. The full variable domain, in which reference TRBV30 and TRBJ2-2 provide the parts outside the CDR3, is SQTIHQWPATLVQPVGSPLSLECTVEGTSNPNLYWYRQAAGRGLQLLFYSVGIGQISSEVPQNLSASRPQDRQFILSSKKLLLSDSGFYLCAWSVRADGELFFGEGSRLTVL.

This clone was recorded a few times. The CDR3 loop reads CASSKGEAHEQYF. CDR3 DNA: TGTGCCAGCAGTAAGGGGGAGGCGCACGAGCAGTACTTC. The rearrangement uses TRBV12-3 or TRBV12-4 and TRBJ2-7; D may be TRBD1 or TRBD2 (6 bases each). V gave up 5 bases and J gave up 5 bases, with 13 bases separating them. The CDR3 totals 13 residues.

This clone was recorded at least ten times. This chain joins TRBV2 and TRBJ1-5; possible D gene TRBD1, 5 bases. This CDR3 has 14 residues. V shed 6 bases and J shed 1 base, with 10 bases lying between them. Germline V gene lookup returns CDR1 SNHLY and CDR2 FYNNEI. As DNA, the CDR3 is TGTGCCAGCAGCGCCAGGGAGAGCAATCAGCCCCAGCATTTT. This encodes CASSARESNQPQHF.

The sample holds a few counts of this clone. The rearrangement joins TRBV7-9 to TRBJ2-7; D possibly corresponds to TRBD1 (5 bases). The V end lost 8 bases, the J end lost 3 bases, and 14 bases lay between the germline ends. CDR1 and CDR2 from the germline V gene are SEHNR and FQNEAQ (reference sequence). The CDR3 is 13 amino acids. CDR3 DNA sequence: TGTGCCAGCGGAAAGGCAGGGATCTACGAGCAGTACTTC. Protein product: CASGKAGIYEQYF.

This clone was seen repeatedly, ten times or more. The V gene is TRBV27, the J gene TRBJ2-1; 9 bases are a match to TRBD1. Germline-derived CDR1 and CDR2 are MNHEY and SMNVEV (reference sequence). The CDR3 contains 14 residues. V gave up 4 bases and J gave up 4 bases; unmatched junction bases: 2. The CDR3 is CASSSTGGYNEQFF. The CDR3 nucleotides read TGTGCCAGCAGTTCGACAGGGGGTTACAATGAGCAGTTCTTC.

This clone was picked up many times. The V gene is TRBV30, the J gene TRBJ2-1, with 11 nucleotides matching TRBD1. CDR1 is GTSNPN and CDR2 is SVGIG in the germline V gene (reference sequence). Trimming took 3 bases from V and 4 from J; bases not matched to a gene: 11. The CDR3 contains 17 residues. In nucleotides, the CDR3 is TGTGCCTGGAGCAGACCTTGGGACAGGGGGGAGTACAATGAGCAGTTCTTC. Translation: CAWSRPWDRGEYNEQFF.

This clone was observed at least ten times. The V and J genes are TRBV19 and TRBJ1-6; TRBD1 might be the D (5 bases). V was cut by 4 bases and J by 5 bases, with 12 bases left in between. The CDR3 is made up of 15 amino acids. The V gene's germline CDR1 is LNHDA and CDR2 SQIVND (reference sequence). The CDR3 bases are TGTGCCAGTAGTAGTGGGACCGCAGATAATTCACCCCTCCACTTT. Translating gives CASSSGTADNSPLHF.

This clone came up many times. V and J are TRBV7-8 and TRBJ1-6; possible D gene TRBD1, 6 bases. The CDR3 is 19 amino acids. Trimming pared 4 bases from V and 1 base from J, leaving 20 bases between. Germline V lookup: CDR1 SGHVS, CDR2 FQNEAQ. The CDR3 here is CASSSQGGPRGSYNSPLHF. As DNA, the CDR3 is TGTGCCAGCAGCTCACAGGGTGGCCCTAGGGGGTCCTATAATTCACCCCTCCACTTT.

In its sample, this clone was seen many times. The V gene is TRBV7-3, the J gene TRBJ2-1, with a weak D call TRBD2 (5 bases). Germline loops: CDR1 SGHTA, CDR2 FQGTGA. This CDR3 is built from 16 residues. With 4 bases removed from V and 0 bases from J, the gap between germline ends came to 13 bases. The CDR3 spells CASSSVALSSYNEQFF. CDR3 DNA sequence: TGTGCCAGCAGCTCGGTAGCGTTAAGCTCCTACAATGAGCAGTTCTTC. Combining the CDR3 with reference TRBV7-3 and TRBJ2-1 gives the whole variable domain GAGVSQTPSNKVTEKGKYVELRCDPISGHTALYWYRQSLGQGPEFLIYFQGTGAADDSGLPNDRFFAVRPEGSVSTLKIQRTERGDSAVYLCASSSVALSSYNEQFFGPGTRLTVL.

Many counts were recorded for this clone. The rearrangement links TRBV20-1 to TRBJ2-1; the match to TRBD2 covers 10 bases. CDR1 is DFQATT, CDR2 SNEGSKA, per germline (reference sequence). J lost 8 bases, V lost 4 bases, and 8 bases had no gene match. The CDR3 totals 14 residues. CDR3 region: CSATGLAGAYEQFF. The CDR3 coding sequence is TGCAGTGCTACTGGGCTAGCGGGAGCCTATGAGCAGTTCTTC.

This rearrangement joins TRBV7-8 to TRBJ2-1; the match to TRBD1 covers 9 bases. The V gene's germline CDR1 is SGHVS and CDR2 FQNEAQ. This CDR3 has 14 residues. The junction had 5 bases not matched to a gene; V was cut back by 8 bases and J by 3 bases. The CDR3, as DNA: TGTGCCAGCGGGCGACAGGGGGGCTACAATGAGCAGTTCTTC. It translates to CASGRQGGYNEQFF.